A selection of T cell receptor beta chains follows, all from one sample in a study of CD8 T cells in Susac syndrome. MiXCR, run by TCRdb on the immunoSEQ multiplex PCR reads, gives a single entry per CDR3 protein. This sample has some 300,000 distinct CDR3 sequences, with 70% to 90% found just once. Input material: CD8+ T cells from PBMCs. The receptor set was obtained from a human donor with multiple sclerosis. Both conserved end residues are part of each CDR3. The D gene is left open where the match is weak. The size entry is marked missing in some rows and otherwise reads once, few, many or a size class.

TRBD2	TRBJ2-3	TRBV4-2	once	CASSQASGRPTDTQYF	TGTGCCAGCAGCCAAGCTAGCGGGAGACCCACAGATACGCAGTATTTT
NA	TRBJ2-7	TRBV27	NA	CASRPGVTYEQYF	TGTGCCAGCAGGCCGGGGGTGACGTACGAGCAGTACTTC
NA	TRBJ1-1	TRBV9	NA	CASSATQGNTEAFF	TGTGCCAGCAGCGCCACTCAGGGGAACACTGAAGCTTTCTTT
NA	TRBJ2-5	TRBV7-3	NA	CASSFRGEETQYF	TGTGCCAGCAGCTTCAGGGGGGAAGAGACCCAGTACTTC
NA	TRBJ2-6	TRBV7-9	NA	CASSLETSVSGANVLTF	TGTGCCAGCAGCTTAGAGACTTCCGTCTCTGGGGCCAACGTCCTGACTTTC
NA	TRBJ2-2	TRBV13	once	CASSLDGGGELFF	TGTGCCAGCAGCTTAGATGGCGGCGGGGAGCTGTTTTTT
TRBD2	TRBJ2-7	TRBV6-1	NA	CASGGLDQDRGGFEQYF	TGTGCCAGCGGGGGACTAGATCAGGATCGGGGTGGTTTCGAGCAGTACTTC
NA	TRBJ2-7	TRBV29-1	NA	CSVEGLAGDYEQYF	TGCAGCGTCGAGGGGCTAGCCGGGGACTACGAGCAGTACTTC
NA	TRBJ1-1	TRBV7-2	once	CASSLRYSDREAFF	TGTGCCAGCAGCCTTCGATACTCGGACCGTGAAGCTTTCTTT
NA	TRBJ2-7	TRBV6-1	NA	CASSELNEQYF	TGTGCCAGCAGTGAACTGAACGAGCAGTACTTC
NA	TRBJ2-1	TRBV20-1	NA	CSAPNRDHDSYNEQFF	TGCAGTGCGCCGAACCGGGACCATGACTCCTACAATGAGCAGTTCTTC
NA	TRBJ1-2	TRBV12-3/TRBV12-4	NA	CASSLDTGYGYTF	TGTGCCAGCAGTTTAGACACTGGGTATGGCTACACCTTC
NA	TRBJ2-1	TRBV28	NA	CASSSFSGTQYNEQFF	TGTGCCAGCAGTTCCTTTTCTGGGACACAGTACAATGAGCAGTTCTTC
NA	TRBJ2-4	TRBV10-3	NA	CAISDPKGEIYF	TGTGCCATCAGTGACCCGAAAGGGGAGATCTACTTC
NA	TRBJ2-7	TRBV7-2	NA	CASSLFGSDSYEQYF	TGTGCCAGCAGCTTATTTGGGTCGGACTCCTACGAGCAGTACTTC
NA	TRBJ1-1	TRBV18	NA	CASSPWFRGGADTEAFF	TGTGCCAGCTCACCATGGTTTCGGGGGGGAGCGGACACTGAAGCTTTCTTT
TRBD1	TRBJ2-4	TRBV24-1	NA	CATSVGTGIQYF	TGTGCCACCAGTGTTGGGACAGGCATTCAGTACTTC
TRBD1	TRBJ2-1	TRBV7-8	NA	CASSFGTGPNGQFF	TGTGCCAGCAGCTTCGGGACAGGCCCCAACGGGCAGTTCTTC
NA	TRBJ2-1	TRBV6-1	NA	CASSELPSSEQFF	TGTGCCAGCAGTGAACTTCCTAGCAGCGAGCAGTTCTTC
NA	TRBJ1-1	TRBV27	NA	CASSLSRGLGSEAFF	TGTGCCAGCAGTTTATCGAGAGGGCTTGGATCTGAAGCTTTCTTT
NA	TRBJ2-1	TRBV6-1	NA	CASSAERGAGYNEQFF	TGTGCCAGCAGTGCGGAACGGGGGGCTGGGTACAATGAGCAGTTCTTC
TRBD2	TRBJ2-5	TRBV7-9	once	CASSRPTSSQETQYF	TGTGCCAGCAGTCGCCCGACTAGCAGTCAAGAGACCCAGTACTTC
NA	TRBJ2-3	TRBV7-2	few	CASSSPSPSAGHPGTQYF	TGTGCCAGCAGCTCCCCCTCCCCTTCGGCGGGACATCCTGGGACGCAGTATTTT
TRBD1	TRBJ2-1	TRBV28	NA	CASGWTGQAGGDEQFF	TGTGCCAGCGGCTGGACAGGACAAGCAGGAGGTGATGAGCAGTTCTTC
NA	TRBJ1-5	TRBV27	NA	CASQLTPNSNQPQHF	TGTGCCAGCCAATTAACACCTAATAGCAATCAGCCCCAGCATTTT
NA	TRBJ1-1	TRBV30	NA	CAWSPTAVNTEAFF	TGTGCCTGGAGTCCAACCGCAGTGAACACTGAAGCTTTCTTT
TRBD2	TRBJ2-1	TRBV11-2	NA	CASSPRPGAGGLYEQFF	TGTGCCAGCAGCCCAAGGCCGGGGGCGGGAGGTCTATATGAGCAGTTCTTC
TRBD2	TRBJ2-1	TRBV9	NA	CASSVRTSGMNEQFF	TGTGCCAGCAGCGTAAGAACTAGCGGGATGAATGAGCAGTTCTTC
TRBD1	TRBJ2-7	TRBV11-2	few	CASSLPTGGPYEQYF	TGTGCCAGCAGCTTACCGACAGGGGGCCCCTACGAGCAGTACTTC
NA	TRBJ1-5	TRBV9	NA	CASSVGDGDQPQHF	TGTGCCAGCAGCGTAGGGGACGGCGATCAGCCCCAGCATTTT
NA	TRBJ2-5	TRBV15	NA	CATSRDPEGGIGEETQYF	TGTGCCACCAGCAGAGATCCTGAGGGCGGGATCGGGGAAGAGACCCAGTACTTC
NA	TRBJ1-1	TRBV6-2/TRBV6-3	NA	CAGGGSSTEAFF	TGTGCCGGCGGGGGCTCAAGCACTGAAGCTTTCTTT
NA	TRBJ2-2	TRBV27	NA	CAIQGLYAGELFF	TGTGCCATCCAGGGTCTGTACGCCGGGGAGCTGTTTTTT
TRBD1	TRBJ2-7	TRBV28	NA	CASGTANSYEQYF	TGTGCCAGCGGGACAGCCAACTCCTACGAGCAGTACTTC
NA	TRBJ1-1	TRBV28	NA	CASSSGASGTEAFF	TGTGCCAGCAGTTCGGGGGCCTCGGGGACTGAAGCTTTCTTT
TRBD2	TRBJ2-5	TRBV5-1	NA	CASSPSLSGRGETQYF	TGCGCCAGCAGCCCGAGTTTGAGCGGGAGGGGTGAGACCCAGTACTTC
TRBD1	TRBJ2-7	TRBV15	once	CATSSTGAEQYF	TGTGCCACCAGCAGTACAGGGGCCGAGCAGTACTTC
TRBD2	TRBJ2-1	TRBV20-1	NA	CSARDLAGGNEQFF	TGCAGTGCTAGAGATCTAGCGGGAGGGAATGAGCAGTTCTTC
NA	TRBJ2-2	TRBV4-2	NA	CASSQEWQAILSNTGELFF	TGTGCCAGCAGCCAAGAGTGGCAGGCCATACTATCGAACACCGGGGAGCTGTTTTTT
NA	TRBJ1-5	TRBV5-6	NA	CASSSQGYRLNQPQHF	TGTGCCAGCAGTTCACAGGGTTACCGGCTCAATCAGCCCCAGCATTTT
TRBD1	TRBJ1-5	TRBV20-1	NA	CSARDRGHQPQHF	TGCAGTGCTAGGGACAGGGGCCATCAGCCCCAGCATTTT
TRBD1	TRBJ1-2	TRBV6-1	NA	CASSPGTGMNYGYTF	TGTGCCAGCAGCCCCGGGACAGGGATGAACTATGGCTACACCTTC
NA	TRBJ1-2	TRBV7-9	NA	CASSLTPSLVDGYTF	TGTGCCAGCAGCTTAACCCCTTCCCTGGTGGATGGCTACACCTTC
NA	TRBJ1-2	TRBV9	NA	CASSLGTSFSYGYTF	TGTGCCAGCAGCTTAGGGACGTCGTTCAGTTATGGCTACACCTTC
NA	TRBJ2-7	TRBV19	NA	CASSPDTTYEQYF	TGTGCCAGTAGTCCGGATACCACCTACGAGCAGTACTTC